These T cell receptor beta chains were read from a single sample in a study of tumour-infiltrating T cells in Burkitt lymphoma. Measured with immunoSEQ multiplex PCR; TCRdb has only the in-frame clones, and not every one. This table holds approximately 400 clones, 45% found once. What was sequenced was tumor tissue. All receptors come from a human donor with Burkitt lymphoma. The CDR3 runs from the conserved cysteine through the conserved F or W. The D gene is left open where the match is weak. Expanded clones are given a class, and other clones once, few, many or no size at all.

d_call	v_call	j_call	clone_size	cdr3_nt	cdr3_aa
TRBD1	TRBV27	TRBJ2-7	few	TGTGCCAGCAGTTTAGGGACAGGGGGCGAGCAGTACTTC	CASSLGTGGEQYF
NA	TRBV4-1	TRBJ1-1	NA	TGCGCCAGCAGCCAAGATTTTGGGGGTGGCACTGAAGCTTTCTTT	CASSQDFGGGTEAFF
NA	TRBV9	TRBJ2-1	once	TGTGCCAGCAGCCCTAGCTCCTACAATGAGCAGTTCTTC	CASSPSSYNEQFF
NA	TRBV6-4	TRBJ2-2	NA	TGTGCCAGCAGTCCCGGGTCCGGGGAGCTGTTTTTT	CASSPGSGELFF
NA	TRBV10-1	TRBJ2-1	few	TGCGCCAGCAGTGATCTCCCAAATACAGGGCGTAGGGAGCAGTTCTTC	CASSDLPNTGRREQFF
NA	TRBV18	TRBJ2-1	NA	TGTGCCAGCAGCCGGGCCTACAATAAGCAGTTCTTC	CASSRAYNKQFF
NA	TRBV28	TRBJ2-1	NA	TGTGCCAGCAGAACGGGAGTCCCCTACAATGAGCAGTTCTTC	CASRTGVPYNEQFF
NA	TRBV28	TRBJ1-2	NA	TGTGCCAGCAGTTACAACTATGACTACACCTTC	CASSYNYDYTF
NA	TRBV4-3	TRBJ1-6	NA	TGCGCCAGCAGCCAAGGTATACTGTATAATTCACCCCTCCACTTT	CASSQGILYNSPLHF
TRBD1	TRBV18	TRBJ1-1	few	TGTGCCAGCTCACCACTGGGACAGGGCCCCACTGAAGCTTTCTTT	CASSPLGQGPTEAFF
TRBD1	TRBV28	TRBJ1-5	NA	TGTGCCAGCAGTGGACAGGTTGATCAGCCCCAGCATTTT	CASSGQVDQPQHF
NA	TRBV27	TRBJ1-1	NA	TGTGCGACATTAAGAAACACTGAAGCTTTCTTT	CATLRNTEAFF
NA	TRBV28	TRBJ2-1	NA	TGTGCCAGCAGTGAGGACTACCTCCCCACCTACAATGAGCAGTTCTTC	CASSEDYLPTYNEQFF
NA	TRBV11-2	TRBJ2-7	NA	TGTGCCAGCAGCCCCCGGGACGGAGGACCGGAGCAGTACTTC	CASSPRDGGPEQYF
NA	TRBV6-1	TRBJ1-4	NA	TGTGCCAGCAGTGAAACGTTCACAGCTAATGAAAAACTGTTTTTT	CASSETFTANEKLFF
NA	TRBV20-1	TRBJ1-1	NA	TGCAGTGGGTATTTGAACACTGAAGCTTTCTTT	CSGYLNTEAFF
TRBD1	TRBV28	TRBJ2-7	NA	TGTGCCAGCAGTTCCGGGACAGGGGGCAAGTACGAGCAGTACTTC	CASSSGTGGKYEQYF
TRBD1	TRBV28	TRBJ1-1	NA	TGTGCCAGCAGCGTCGACAGGGCGGACACTGAAGCTTTCTTT	CASSVDRADTEAFF
NA	TRBV19	TRBJ1-1	few	TGTGCCACAAGTCCGACCCAGAACACTGAAGCTTTCTTT	CATSPTQNTEAFF
NA	TRBV5-5	TRBJ2-7	NA	TGTGCCAGCAGCTTGGTATGGCGGAGGGGGTACGAGCAGTACTTC	CASSLVWRRGYEQYF
NA	TRBV27	TRBJ2-3	NA	TGTGCCAGCAGTTTAGTGGCAGACGCGACGCAGTATTTT	CASSLVADATQYF
NA	TRBV12-5	TRBJ2-3	NA	TGTGCTAGTGGTTTCGGGACAACTAGCACAGATACGCAGTATTTT	CASGFGTTSTDTQYF
NA	TRBV9	TRBJ1-2	NA	TGTGCCAGCAGCGTAGGTGGAGCTAACTATGGCTACACCTTC	CASSVGGANYGYTF
TRBD1	TRBV29-1	TRBJ2-5	NA	TGCAGCGTGGAGGACAGGGGGGAAGAGACCCAGTACTTC	CSVEDRGEETQYF
NA	TRBV9	TRBJ2-5	NA	TGTGCCAGCAGCGTAGCAGGAGGGACAGCTTCTCAAGAGACCCAGTACTTC	CASSVAGGTASQETQYF
NA	TRBV29-1	TRBJ1-1	few	TGCAGCGTTACCGGAGGGGGGGCGAGCACTGAAGCTTTCTTT	CSVTGGGASTEAFF
NA	TRBV7-9	TRBJ2-2	NA	TGTGCCAGCAGCTTAGCAGTCGGGGCTAACACCGGGGAGCTGTTTTTT	CASSLAVGANTGELFF
TRBD1	TRBV15	TRBJ1-6	NA	TGTGCCACCAGCAGAGTCCCCCCTTGGATGGGACAGGGTAATTCACCCCTCCACTTT	CATSRVPPWMGQGNSPLHF
NA	TRBV6-5	TRBJ2-2	few	TGTGCCAGCACCTGGAGGGACCGCCGCGGGGAGCTGTTTTTT	CASTWRDRRGELFF
NA	TRBV7-9	TRBJ2-7	few	TGTGCCAGCAGCTTATTTGGCTACTACGAGCAGTACTTC	CASSLFGYYEQYF
NA	TRBV5-1	TRBJ2-3	few	TGCGCCAGCAGCTTGCGGGGTGGGACAGATACGCAGTATTTT	CASSLRGGTDTQYF
TRBD2	TRBV29-1	TRBJ2-5	NA	TGCAGCGTTGCCGGACTAGCGGGGGAAGAGACCCAGTACTTC	CSVAGLAGEETQYF
NA	TRBV18	TRBJ2-2	few	TGTGCCAGCTCGGGGGCGAACACCGGGGAGCTGTTTTTT	CASSGANTGELFF
NA	TRBV5-1	TRBJ1-4	few	TGCGCCAGCAGCTTGGAAGGGTGGGCTAATGAAAAACTGTTTTTT	CASSLEGWANEKLFF
NA	TRBV28	TRBJ2-2	once	TGTGCCAGCAGCTCAACCGACTGGAACACCGGGGAGCTGTTTTTT	CASSSTDWNTGELFF
TRBD2	TRBV5-6	TRBJ2-1	NA	TGTGCCAGCAGCTTAGGTGGGGGGGATGAGCAGTTCTTC	CASSLGGGDEQFF
NA	TRBV5-8	TRBJ2-5	few	TGTGCCAGCAGCTTGGATGCCGCAACACAAGAGACCCAGTACTTC	CASSLDAATQETQYF
NA	TRBV4-2	TRBJ1-6	NA	TGTGCCAGCAGCCAAGATATGGCAGGTCCGAACCCCCTCCACTTT	CASSQDMAGPNPLHF
NA	TRBV7-9	TRBJ1-2	NA	TGTGCCAGCAGCGAAACGAATAGCTATGGCTACACCTTC	CASSETNSYGYTF
NA	TRBV21-1	TRBJ2-3	NA	TGTGCCAGCAGCAAATGCGGGTACCGATTAGATACGCAGTATTTT	CASSKCGYRLDTQYF
TRBD1	TRBV7-8	TRBJ2-2	NA	TGTGCCAGCAGCTTAGGGACAGGGAACACCGGGGAGCTGTTTTTT	CASSLGTGNTGELFF
NA	TRBV19	TRBJ2-1	NA	TGTGCCAGTAGTATAAGGAGCTTTACCTCCTACAATGAGCAGTTCTTC	CASSIRSFTSYNEQFF
TRBD1	TRBV5-1	TRBJ1-2	once	TGCGCCAGCAGCTTGGCCGAGGGGGCAATTGGGAACTATGGCTACACCTTC	CASSLAEGAIGNYGYTF
NA	TRBV9	TRBJ2-5	NA	TGTGCCAGCAGCCCACTCTGGGAAGGGGCCCCAGAGACCCAGTACTTC	CASSPLWEGAPETQYF
NA	TRBV27	TRBJ1-1	few	TGTGCCAGCAGCCTCACACTGAACACTGAAGCTTTCTTT	CASSLTLNTEAFF
TRBD1	TRBV29-1	TRBJ2-7	NA	TGCAGCGTTGAGTCCGGGACAGGGAGAGAGCAGTACTTC	CSVESGTGREQYF
NA	TRBV15	TRBJ1-4	NA	TGTGCCACCAGCAGAGTGGGGACGGGAACTAATGAAAAACTGTTTTTT	CATSRVGTGTNEKLFF
NA	TRBV4-1	TRBJ2-7	few	TGCGCCAGCAGCCAAGAGGGGACGGACCCCTACGAGCAGTACTTC	CASSQEGTDPYEQYF
NA	TRBV6-5	TRBJ2-7	few	TGTGCCAGCAGCGGTAGGGGTCGGTCCGAGCAGTACTTC	CASSGRGRSEQYF
NA	TRBV27	TRBJ2-7	NA	TGTGCCAGCAGTTTCACTAGCTTGGGCGAGCAGTACTTC	CASSFTSLGEQYF
NA	TRBV1	TRBJ2-1	few	TGCACCAGCAGCCAAGATGACGGGACTAGATACCCAAGTAAGCAGTTCTTC	CTSSQDDGTRYPSKQFF
NA	TRBV4-2	TRBJ1-5	NA	TGTGCCAGCAGCCAAGCTAAGCAGACTAATCAGCCCCAGCATTTT	CASSQAKQTNQPQHF
NA	TRBV7-8	TRBJ1-5	NA	TGTGCCTGGGGGGGCAGGTGGAGCAATCAGCCCCAGCATTTT	CAWGGRWSNQPQHF
NA	TRBV7-2	TRBJ2-7	few	TGTGCCAGCAGCTTAACCGTGGGTCTAGAGTTCGAGCAGTACTTC	CASSLTVGLEFEQYF
NA	TRBV27	TRBJ1-1	few	TGTGCCAGCATACGGAACACTGAAGCTTTCTTT	CASIRNTEAFF
NA	TRBV7-9	TRBJ1-2	once	TGTGCCAGCAGCTTACCAGGGAACTATGGCTACACCTTC	CASSLPGNYGYTF
NA	TRBV5-6	TRBJ2-4	few	TGTGCCAGCAGCTTGGTCACCCAAGCCAAAAACATTCAGTACTTC	CASSLVTQAKNIQYF
NA	TRBV9	TRBJ1-2	NA	TGTGCCAGCAGCCTAGAGGGGGTTTTCTATGGCTACACCTTC	CASSLEGVFYGYTF
NA	TRBV9	TRBJ2-7	NA	TGTGCCAGCAGCCCCTCCGGCCCAGCGCAGACCTACGAGCAGTACTTC	CASSPSGPAQTYEQYF
NA	TRBV2	TRBJ1-6	few	TGTGCCAGCAGTTCCAGGAGCCTGTTGGATTCACCCCTCCACTTT	CASSSRSLLDSPLHF